Listed below are T cell receptor beta chains from one sample, sequenced in a study of blood T cells in healthy people across ages. Each CDR3 protein is one row after TCRdb ran MiXCR on the 5' RACE reads. The table records hundreds of thousands of distinct CDR3 sequences, just over 55% of them present only once. Sequenced input: blood. The receptors were gathered from a man aged 40-55 years in good health. Both conserved end residues are trimmed from each CDR3.

>TRBV29-1|TRBJ2-5
SVERYQETQY
>TRBV2|TRBJ2-7
VSRGGQGSYEQY
>TRBV15|TRBJ2-3
ATSRKTGVTDTQY
>TRBV25-1|NA
ASSTTGGTTEQY
>TRBV4-3|TRBJ2-1
ASSQEGQRLYNEQF
>TRBV7-2|TRBJ2-3
ASSLVLAGADTQY
>TRBV29-1|TRBJ1-2
SVVLETNYGYT
>TRBV20-1|TRBJ1-6
SARTRQGNSPLH
>TRBV5-4|NA
ASSLALAGVVEQY
>TRBV9|TRBJ1-5
ASSVDDRGLDQPQH
>TRBV7-3|TRBJ2-1
ASSLGRVAYNEQF